This TCR beta chain was captured in a study of T-cell reconstitution after alpha-beta-depleted transplantation in children. It was with unique molecular identifiers that the TCRbeta library was prepared. TCRdb recomputed calls from the PCR reads with MiXCR, one row per CDR3 protein. The table records about 610,000 distinct CDR3 sequences, about 10% of them present only once. From germline, CDR1 is GTSNPN and CDR2 SVGIG (reference sequence). This CDR3 spans 15 amino acids. V lost 1 base to trimming and J lost 0 bases, with 10 bases between them. This chain connects TRBV30 to TRBJ1-5; D is perhaps TRBD1 (5 bases). Material: PBMCs from the stem cell graft donor, obtained from the stem cell graft. This receptor was identified in a human donor who donated a stem cell graft to a child with acute myeloid leukemia. The CDR3 DNA reads TGTGCCTGGAGTGCGGGGACCTATAGCAATCAGCCCCAGCATTTT. Protein product: CAWSAGTYSNQPQHF.